This is a list of T cell receptor beta chains from one sample in a study of CD8 T cells in ankylosing spondylitis. TCRdb reprocessed the 5' RACE reads via MiXCR and lists one record per CDR3 protein. The table records about 700,000 distinct CDR3 sequences, roughly 20% of them present only once. The material sequenced was blood, either unsorted or a sorted T cell fraction (not recorded which). The receptors here all came from a male donor with ankylosing spondylitis. The CDR3 runs from the conserved cysteine through the conserved F or W. Fields, in order: D gene, J gene, clone size, V gene, CDR3 protein, CDR3 DNA. A D gene is named only where the DNA matches it firmly. Where a row states a size, it is once, few, many or the class of an expanded clone; other rows omit it.

D: NA; J: TRBJ1-4; size: NA; V: TRBV7-2; CDR3: CASSLHGAGGEKLFF; DNA: TGTGCCAGCAGCTTACATGGGGCCGGGGGTGAAAAACTGTTTTTT
D: TRBD1; J: TRBJ2-7; size: few; V: TRBV18; CDR3: CASSPGTVNYEQYF; DNA: TGTGCCAGCTCCCCTGGGACAGTTAACTACGAGCAGTACTTC
D: NA; J: TRBJ1-2; size: few; V: TRBV4-1; CDR3: CASSQDSPGDYTF; DNA: TGCGCCAGCAGCCAAGATAGTCCGGGTGACTACACCTTC
D: NA; J: TRBJ2-1; size: NA; V: TRBV3-1; CDR3: CASSQDDGAYNEQFF; DNA: TGTGCCAGCAGCCAAGATGACGGGGCCTACAATGAGCAGTTCTTC
D: NA; J: TRBJ2-1; size: many; V: TRBV12-3/TRBV12-4; CDR3: CASSFSRWGEQFF; DNA: TGTGCCAGCAGTTTTTCACGTTGGGGTGAGCAGTTCTTC
D: TRBD2; J: TRBJ2-7; size: NA; V: TRBV4-1; CDR3: CASSQVGGHLTYEQYF; DNA: TGCGCCAGCAGCCAAGTGGGAGGGCACCTAACCTACGAGCAGTACTTC
D: TRBD2; J: TRBJ2-2; size: NA; V: TRBV29-1; CDR3: CSVVGSSGRADTGELFF; DNA: TGCAGCGTTGTTGGGTCTAGCGGGAGGGCCGACACCGGGGAGCTGTTTTTT
D: TRBD2; J: TRBJ2-7; size: many; V: TRBV20-1; CDR3: CSARDAGLAYYEQYF; DNA: TGCAGTGCTAGAGATGCAGGACTAGCCTACTACGAGCAGTACTTC
D: NA; J: TRBJ2-5; size: NA; V: TRBV25-1; CDR3: CATPRESRPQETQYF; DNA: TGTGCCACCCCGAGAGAGTCTAGACCCCAAGAGACCCAGTACTTC
D: NA; J: TRBJ1-1; size: NA; V: TRBV12-3/TRBV12-4; CDR3: CASERFMNTEAFF; DNA: TGTGCCTCCGAGAGGTTCATGAACACTGAAGCTTTCTTT
D: NA; J: TRBJ2-1; size: NA; V: TRBV20-1; CDR3: CSATALWERQGSYNEQFF; DNA: TGCAGTGCTACGGCGCTGTGGGAGAGACAAGGGTCCTACAATGAGCAGTTCTTC
D: NA; J: TRBJ2-3; size: NA; V: TRBV5-5; CDR3: CASSWTTSTDTQYF; DNA: TGTGCCAGCAGCTGGACTACTAGCACAGATACGCAGTATTTT
D: TRBD1; J: TRBJ1-2; size: few; V: TRBV30; CDR3: CAWSTQGWYGYTF; DNA: TGTGCCTGGAGTACACAGGGGTGGTATGGCTACACCTTC
D: TRBD1; J: TRBJ2-1; size: few; V: TRBV5-6; CDR3: CASSTGQDNEQFF; DNA: TGTGCCAGCTCCACGGGACAGGACAATGAGCAGTTCTTC
D: TRBD1; J: TRBJ1-2; size: NA; V: TRBV5-6; CDR3: CASSHMRQGAMYGYTF; DNA: TGTGCCAGCAGCCACATGCGACAGGGGGCAATGTATGGCTACACCTTC
D: TRBD2; J: TRBJ2-3; size: NA; V: TRBV5-4; CDR3: CASSFPSRSGSPRGDTQYF; DNA: TGTGCCAGCAGCTTTCCGTCTCGGAGCGGGAGCCCTCGAGGAGATACGCAGTATTTT
D: TRBD1; J: TRBJ2-7; size: few; V: TRBV5-1; CDR3: CASSNRDSHSYEQYF; DNA: TGCGCCAGCAGCAACCGGGACAGCCACTCCTACGAGCAGTACTTC
D: NA; J: TRBJ1-2; size: NA; V: TRBV30; CDR3: CAWSRRGYGYTF; DNA: TGTGCCTGGAGTCGGAGGGGCTATGGCTACACCTTC
D: TRBD1; J: TRBJ1-2; size: many; V: TRBV6-2/TRBV6-3; CDR3: CASSSTRDRVLYGYTF; DNA: TGTGCCAGCAGTTCAACCCGGGACAGGGTGTTATATGGCTACACCTTC
D: NA; J: TRBJ2-2; size: NA; V: TRBV5-5; CDR3: CASSSTDRNTGELFF; DNA: TGTGCCAGCAGCTCTACGGACAGGAACACCGGGGAGCTGTTTTTT
D: TRBD2; J: TRBJ2-1; size: NA; V: TRBV5-1; CDR3: CASSLVFAGGYNEQFF; DNA: TGCGCCAGCAGCTTGGTTTTTGCGGGGGGCTACAATGAGCAGTTCTTC
D: NA; J: TRBJ2-1; size: few; V: TRBV27; CDR3: CASSNQGGPTHNEQFF; DNA: TGTGCCAGCAGTAACCAGGGGGGTCCAACTCACAATGAGCAGTTCTTC
D: TRBD2; J: TRBJ2-3; size: NA; V: TRBV9; CDR3: CASSETSGRADTQYF; DNA: TGTGCCAGCAGCGAGACTAGCGGGAGGGCAGATACGCAGTATTTT
D: TRBD2; J: TRBJ2-1; size: once; V: TRBV12-3/TRBV12-4; CDR3: CASSFTAGLDYNEQFF; DNA: TGTGCCAGCAGTTTCACAGCGGGATTGGACTACAATGAGCAGTTCTTC
D: NA; J: TRBJ2-2; size: NA; V: TRBV6-1; CDR3: CASLKNTGELFF; DNA: TGTGCCAGTCTCAAGAACACCGGGGAGCTGTTTTTT
D: TRBD2; J: TRBJ2-1; size: few; V: TRBV18; CDR3: CASSPQGTSGYNEQFF; DNA: TGTGCCAGCTCACCGCAGGGGACTAGCGGATACAATGAGCAGTTCTTC
D: NA; J: TRBJ1-1; size: once; V: TRBV7-6; CDR3: CASSLAPRGPEAFF; DNA: TGTGCCAGCAGCTTAGCGCCCAGGGGTCCTGAAGCTTTCTTT
D: NA; J: TRBJ2-7; size: few; V: TRBV5-1; CDR3: CASSLEWTVQDEQYF; DNA: TGCGCCAGCAGCTTGGAATGGACAGTGCAGGACGAGCAGTACTTC
D: NA; J: TRBJ2-2; size: NA; V: TRBV7-9; CDR3: CASSWFSANTGELFF; DNA: TGTGCCAGCAGCTGGTTTTCCGCGAACACCGGGGAGCTGTTTTTT
D: NA; J: TRBJ1-1; size: NA; V: TRBV7-9; CDR3: CASSFADNTEAFF; DNA: TGTGCCAGCAGCTTCGCGGATAACACTGAAGCTTTCTTT
D: TRBD2; J: TRBJ2-4; size: NA; V: TRBV6-2/TRBV6-3; CDR3: CASSGGGAKNIQYF; DNA: TGTGCCAGCAGCGGCGGGGGTGCCAAAAACATTCAGTACTTC
D: NA; J: TRBJ2-7; size: few; V: TRBV20-1; CDR3: CSAIPRVYEQYF; DNA: TGCAGTGCTATACCCCGGGTCTACGAGCAGTACTTC
D: NA; J: TRBJ2-7; size: NA; V: TRBV27; CDR3: CASSRHHGATYSYEQYF; DNA: TGTGCCAGCAGTCGCCACCATGGGGCCACTTATTCCTACGAGCAGTACTTC
D: NA; J: TRBJ2-1; size: few; V: TRBV5-1; CDR3: CASSWGGASINEQFF; DNA: TGCGCCAGCAGCTGGGGGGGGGCCTCGATCAATGAGCAGTTCTTC
D: NA; J: TRBJ2-3; size: NA; V: TRBV11-2; CDR3: CASSSRQAGTDTQYF; DNA: TGTGCCAGCAGTTCGCGACAGGCGGGCACAGATACGCAGTATTTT
D: NA; J: TRBJ2-3; size: NA; V: TRBV28; CDR3: CASGRILDASTDTQYF; DNA: TGTGCCAGCGGGCGAATCTTAGACGCTAGCACAGATACGCAGTATTTT